This TCR beta chain emerged from a study of shared clonotypes between healthy human individuals. Findings and caveats of the study: Of the naive CD4 clonotypes, about 5% were shared across a handful of donors.

Clones were read by immunoSEQ multiplex PCR, and TCRdb kept only the in-frame ones, dropping some. Among some 95,000 clones listed, around two thirds were seen once. In regard to this clone: Antigen unknown.

Per the germline V gene, CDR1 is MDHEN and CDR2 is SYDVKM. This CDR3 is built from 15 residues. The V end lost 4 bases, the J end lost 4 bases, and 11 bases lay between the germline ends. The sample taken for sequencing was memory CD8+ T cells sorted from blood. The sample's subset: CD45RO+ cells pooled with CCR7-negative TemRA cells. The receptor was derived from a man younger than 40 in good health. V and J are TRBV28 and TRBJ2-6; no definite D call. Written as DNA, the CDR3 is TGTGCCAGCAGTTCCCCTATCGGGGGGGCCAACGTCCTGACTTTC. Translation: CASSSPIGGANVLTF.